The present entry profiles one TCR beta chain with its context. Its target is not known. The data were obtained in a study of T cell responses to AZD1222 COVID-19 vaccine. Study outcomes and limitations: It should be noted that donors were predominantly white British and more often female, and clonal diversity was possibly underestimated.

The method was immunoSEQ multiplex PCR; TCRdb's version includes in-frame clones alone and lacks a portion of them. The table records around 110,000 clones, approximately 85% of them present only once. Germline values: CDR1 SGHRS, CDR2 YFSETQ. Germline trimming cut 0 bases from V and 4 bases from J; bases unmatched to any gene: 7. The CDR3 sequence is 16 residues long. This chain uses TRBV5-1 with TRBJ2-3, with TRBD1 matching 8 bases. Sequencing was performed on peripheral blood, taken on day 0 of MenACWY control vaccination. This clonotype was sampled from an adult in good health. CDR3 amino acids: CASSLDSGGRSDTQYF. DNA for the CDR3: TGCGCCAGCAGCTTGGATTCAGGGGGCCGATCAGATACGCAGTATTTT.